The 24 T cell receptor beta chains presented below share a single source sample, sequenced in a study of molecular identifiers for immune sequencing clone quantification (dated by TCRdb to 2017 to 2018). The library was built by means of PCR. Sequencing relied on a NextSeq 500. The public reads were run again by TCRdb, first through fastp at Q25 and then through MiXCR, and only productive beta chains were kept. CDR3 protein sequences are deduplicated, and each keeps its most common genes and DNA. This sample lists approximately 500,000 distinct CDR3 sequences; about 25% were detected once. The ten biggest clones cover under 0.8% of the sample. The sequenced sample was naive CD8+ T cells from blood, with Jurkat cell RNA spiked in. In the paper's terms, the cell subset or site label means: FACS-sorted CD8+CD4-CCR7+CD45RA+ naive T cells. The receptors derive from a human donor in good health. Some libraries in this study had Jurkat cell RNA spiked in.

The chain has TRBV7-2 and TRBJ2-7, with D hard to call. From germline, CDR1 is SGHTA and CDR2 FQGNSA. The V end lost 5 bases, the J end lost 0 bases, and 14 bases lay between the germline ends. This CDR3 spans 15 amino acids. CDR3 nucleotide sequence: TGTGCCAGCAGCCCCCTCGGGCGGACCTCCTACGAGCAGTACTTC. Protein product: CASSPLGRTSYEQYF.

This rearrangement joins TRBV10-3 to TRBJ2-1; D might be TRBD1 (7 bases). CDR3 length: 14 residues. Germline CDR1 is ENHRY and CDR2 is SYGVKD. V lost 6 bases and J lost 1, with 10 bases in between. The CDR3: CAIRGGQSYNEQFF. In DNA form, the CDR3 reads TGTGCCATCAGGGGGGGACAGTCCTACAATGAGCAGTTCTTC.

The V call is TRBV28, the J call TRBJ1-5, with D unresolved. V lost 7 bases to trimming and J lost 2 bases, with 12 bases between them. The germline CDR1 and CDR2 sequences are MDHEN and SYDVKM. This CDR3 comprises 14 residues. CDR3 sequence reads: CASKRGRGNQPQHF. DNA of the CDR3: TGTGCCAGCAAGAGAGGGCGGGGCAATCAGCCCCAGCATTTT.

The sample holds many counts of this clonotype. V usage is TRBV28 and J usage is TRBJ2-7; TRBD1 matches 7 bases. The J segment lost 5 bases and the V segment lost 5 bases, leaving 9 bases of the junction unmatched. This CDR3 has 14 amino acids. From germline, CDR1 is MDHEN and CDR2 SYDVKM. CDR3 sequence reads: CASSPDRLMDEQYF. The CDR3 DNA follows: TGTGCCAGCAGTCCGGACAGGCTTATGGACGAGCAGTACTTC.

This clonotype turned up a few times. The chain carries TRBV28 and TRBJ2-3, with D tentatively TRBD2 (5 bases). Trimming cost V 5 bases and J 5 bases, with 17 bases left between them. This CDR3 contains 15 residues. In germline, CDR1 is MDHEN, CDR2 SYDVKM. The CDR3 nucleotides read TGTGCCAGCAGTATAAAGGCGGGTGTAGGAGATACGCAGTATTTT. Protein: CASSIKAGVGDTQYF.

Points on this clonotype: Germline and junction disagree at one end, which may indicate a read error. V is TRBV13 and J is TRBJ2-3; possible D gene TRBD2, 6 bases. From germline, CDR1 is PRHDT and CDR2 FYEKMQ (reference sequence). The CDR3 extends over 15 amino acids. The CDR3 loop is CASSLGGTAPHAQYF. The CDR3 DNA follows: TGTGCCAGCAGCCTAGGCGGGACTGCTCCACATGCGCAGTATTTT.

Notes on this clonotype: Relative to the germline gene, one junction end is altered; a read error may explain this. This chain links TRBV20-1 with TRBJ2-5; D uncertain. This CDR3 region has 15 residues. The germline gives CDR1 DFQATT, CDR2 SNEGSKA (reference sequence). CDR3 region: CSARAHWENLETQHF. CDR3 nucleotide sequence: TGCAGTGCTAGAGCTCACTGGGAAAATTTAGAGACCCAGCACTTC.

This clonotype was seen repeatedly, ten times or more. The chain employs TRBV13 and TRBJ2-1; the D is unclear. Germline V gene data show CDR1 as PRHDT and CDR2 as FYEKMQ (reference sequence). V dropped 1 base and J dropped 4 bases, with 8 bases sitting between them. The CDR3 totals 14 residues. CDR3 region: CASSLASDYNEQFF. DNA of the CDR3: TGTGCCAGCAGCTTAGCCTCCGATTACAATGAGCAGTTCTTC.

There are a few counts of this clonotype. This chain connects TRBV4-1 to TRBJ2-1, with D possibly being TRBD1 or TRBD2 (5 bases each). The V end was cut by 1 base, the J end by 4 bases, with 17 bases between. The CDR3 sequence is 17 residues long. CDR1 and CDR2 from the germline V gene are MGHRA and YSYEKL. CDR3 coding DNA: TGCGCCAGCAGCCAAGGACTACCAACAGGACTGTACAATGAGCAGTTCTTC. This encodes CASSQGLPTGLYNEQFF.

CDR3 sequence: CASSLLGNSQETQYF. The CDR3 DNA sequence: TGTGCCAGCAGCTTATTGGGAAACTCCCAAGAGACCCAGTACTTC. The J gene is TRBJ2-5, the V gene TRBV7-9; D is ambiguous. Germline V gene lookup returns CDR1 SEHNR and CDR2 FQNEAQ (reference sequence). The CDR3 is 15 residues long. Deletions cut 2 bases from V and 1 base from J, with 11 bases between. The entire variable domain, with the rest obtained from reference TRBV7-9 and TRBJ2-5, is as follows: DTGVSQNPRHKITKRGQNVTFRCDPISEHNRLYWYRQTLGQGPEFLTYFQNEAQLEKSRLLSDRFSAERPKGSFSTLEIQRTEQGDSAMYLCASSLLGNSQETQYFGPGTRLLVL.

This clonotype was counted a few times. The chain is built from TRBV2 and TRBJ2-7, with D perhaps matching TRBD1 (5 bases). Looked up from germline, CDR1 is SNHLY and CDR2 is FYNNEI. V was pared by 1 base and J by 5 bases, with 12 bases between. The CDR3 extends over 14 amino acids. CDR3 loop: CASSEEGPGNEQYF. CDR3 DNA sequence: TGTGCCAGCAGTGAAGAGGGGCCAGGGAACGAGCAGTACTTC.

This clonotype was seen many times. The V call is TRBV7-9, the J call TRBJ1-1; 8 bases agree with TRBD1. The CDR3 has 15 amino acids. From germline, CDR1 is SEHNR and CDR2 FQNEAQ (reference sequence). V was pared by 4 bases and J by 1 base, with 5 bases of the junction left unmatched. CDR3 DNA: TGTGCCAGCAGCTCTGGACAGGGCGCGAACACTGAAGCTTTCTTT. Translating gives CASSSGQGANTEAFF.

This clonotype was seen a handful of times. V and J are TRBV19 and TRBJ2-1; D may be TRBD1 or TRBD2 (5 bases each). Trimming stripped 0 bases from V and 1 base from J, with 7 bases between. This CDR3 has 15 amino acids. The V gene's germline CDR1 is LNHDA and CDR2 SQIVND (reference sequence). CDR3 residues: CASSIDWGSYNEQFF. In DNA, the CDR3 is TGTGCCAGTAGTATAGATTGGGGGTCCTACAATGAGCAGTTCTTC. The entire variable domain, with the rest obtained from reference TRBV19 and TRBJ2-1, is as follows: DGGITQSPKYLFRKEGQNVTLSCEQNLNHDAMYWYRQDPGQGLRLIYYSQIVNDFQKGDIAEGYSVSREKKESFPLTVTSAQKNPTAFYLCASSIDWGSYNEQFFGPGTRLTVL.

A few counts support this clonotype. This chain connects TRBV20-1 to TRBJ2-7, with TRBD1 matching over 9 bases. The CDR3 length is 12 residues. Germline values: CDR1 DFQATT, CDR2 SNEGSKA (reference sequence). The CDR3 spells CNYRGLLYEQYF. The CDR3 bases are TGCAACTACAGGGGGCTCCTCTACGAGCAGTACTTC.

V and J are TRBV12-3 or TRBV12-4 and TRBJ2-5; D may be TRBD2 (6 bases). The CDR3 is made up of 15 amino acids. Trimming took 5 bases from V and 5 from J, leaving 18 bases between them. This CDR3 reads CASSTAARGKETQYF. The CDR3 DNA follows: TGTGCCAGCAGTACCGCTGCCCGGGGGAAGGAGACCCAGTACTTC.

This clonotype was recorded many times. The genes are TRBV7-9 and TRBJ1-4; D might be TRBD1 (6 bases). Trimming cost V 4 bases and J 9 bases, with 15 bases left between them. The CDR3 spans 14 residues. Germline V gene sequence: CDR1 SEHNR, CDR2 FQNEAQ (reference sequence). The CDR3 DNA sequence: TGTGCCAGCAGCTCCCCGACAGGCCCGCAAAAACTGTTTTTT. This translates into CASSSPTGPQKLFF.

This clonotype appeared many times. The rearrangement links TRBV6-6 to TRBJ2-1; perhaps TRBD2 as D (5 bases). V dropped 4 bases and J dropped 4 bases, with 8 bases sitting between them. This CDR3 has 13 amino acids. Germline V gene sequence: CDR1 MNHNY, CDR2 SVGAGI (reference sequence). The CDR3 DNA follows: TGTGCCAGCAGTTTGGGAGAGTACAATGAGCAGTTCTTC. It encodes CASSLGEYNEQFF.

The gene calls are TRBV30 and TRBJ1-1; D unclear. The CDR3 sequence is 13 residues long. V lost 0 bases and J 4 bases, leaving 9 bases between the germline ends. Germline V lookup: CDR1 GTSNPN, CDR2 SVGIG (reference sequence). The chain's CDR3 is CAWSVQAGTEAFF. Here the CDR3 DNA reads TGTGCCTGGAGTGTACAAGCGGGCACTGAAGCTTTCTTT.

A word on this clonotype: A much larger clone is a single base away; this may be a read error. The chain carries TRBV6-6 and TRBJ2-5; D not resolved. Trimming removed 2 bases from V and 3 bases from J, with 10 bases in between. This CDR3 has 14 amino acids. The germline gives CDR1 MNHNY, CDR2 SVGAGI (reference sequence). The CDR3 loop is CASSYRPWEETQYF. The CDR3 DNA is TGTGCCAGCAGTTACAGGCCATGGGAAGAGACCCAGTACTTC.

This chain connects TRBV21-1 to TRBJ2-4; the listed D gene, TRBD2, was not tested against the DNA. TRBV21-1 has pseudogene status. This CDR3 is 16 amino acids long. For the CDR3, the DNA is TGTGCCAGCAACAGGGCCCGCCGCTGGACCAAAAACATTCAGTACTTC. As protein: CASNRARRWTKNIQYF.

The chain is built from TRBV28 and TRBJ2-5, with 7 positions matching TRBD1. Trimming took 7 bases from V and 7 from J; bases not matched to a gene: 6. The CDR3 is made up of 12 amino acids. Germline CDR1 is MDHEN and CDR2 is SYDVKM. For the CDR3, the DNA is TGTGCCAGCATGACAGGGCGAGGGACCCAGTACTTC. Its protein product is CASMTGRGTQYF.

This clonotype was observed a few times. V gene TRBV4-2 combines with J gene TRBJ2-7, with D unresolved. The CDR3 runs to 13 residues. The V end lost 1 base, the J end lost 4 bases, and 8 bases lay between the germline ends. The germline V gene has CDR1 LGHNA and CDR2 YNFKEQ. Written as DNA, the CDR3 is TGTGCCAGCAGCCAAGCTCCCGAATACGAGCAGTACTTC. Residues: CASSQAPEYEQYF.

This clonotype showed up many times. V gene TRBV28 combines with J gene TRBJ2-5; D is unclear. This CDR3 spans 16 amino acids. CDR1 is MDHEN and CDR2 is SYDVKM in the germline V gene. The V end lost 8 bases, the J end lost 2 bases, and 21 bases lay between the germline ends. The CDR3 reads CASCALTERQQETQYF. The CDR3 DNA follows: TGTGCCAGCTGCGCCTTGACCGAGAGACAACAAGAGACCCAGTACTTC.

J is TRBJ1-2 and V is TRBV7-9; D uncertain. Looked up from germline, CDR1 is SEHNR and CDR2 is FQNEAQ (reference sequence). The germline V and J ends were trimmed by 4 bases and 4 bases, with 13 bases remaining between them. The CDR3 loop spans 14 amino acids. CDR3 coding DNA: TGTGCCAGCAGCTGGATACGTGGAGGCTATGGCTACACCTTC. This gives the protein CASSWIRGGYGYTF.